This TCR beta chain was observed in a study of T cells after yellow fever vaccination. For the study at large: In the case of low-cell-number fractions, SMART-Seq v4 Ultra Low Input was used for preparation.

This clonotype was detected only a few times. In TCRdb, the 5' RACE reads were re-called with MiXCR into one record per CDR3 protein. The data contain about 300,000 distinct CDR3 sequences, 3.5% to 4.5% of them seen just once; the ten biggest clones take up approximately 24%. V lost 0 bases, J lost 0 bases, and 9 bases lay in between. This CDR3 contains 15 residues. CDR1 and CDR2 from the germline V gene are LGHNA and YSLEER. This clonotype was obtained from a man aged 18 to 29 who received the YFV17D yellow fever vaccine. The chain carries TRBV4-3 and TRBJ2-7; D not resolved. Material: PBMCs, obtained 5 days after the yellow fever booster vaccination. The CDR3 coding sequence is TGCGCCAGCAGCCAAGAAGCAGGATACTCCTACGAGCAGTACTTC. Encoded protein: CASSQEAGYSYEQYF.